The 14 T cell receptor beta chains below all came from one sample that was sequenced in a study of CD8+ T cells in alopecia areata. Treatment denoted: oral pan-JAK inhibitor, 5-10 mg twice daily. cDNA reverse transcribed from extracted RNA served as the sequencing template. Clones were sequenced by immunoSEQ multiplex PCR, and TCRdb holds only the in-frame ones, with some missing. The sample lists about 140,000 clones, about 59% occurring once. Sequences were derived from CD8+ T cells sorted from blood, sampled at week 4, from a patient treated with tofacitinib. The receptor source for this set is a human donor with alopecia areata.

The J gene is TRBJ1-1, the V gene TRBV30; D gene uncertain. CDR3 size: 13 residues. V lost 1 base and J 0 bases, leaving 6 bases between the germline ends. Germline-derived CDR1 and CDR2 are GTSNPN and SVGIG (reference sequence). CDR3 DNA: TGTGCCTGGAGTGAATTACTGAACACTGAAGCTTTCTTT. It yields the protein CAWSELLNTEAFF.

This clone occurred a few times. This chain links TRBV10-3 with TRBJ2-3; perhaps TRBD1 as D (6 bases). Between the trimmed V and J ends, which lost 3 bases and 5 bases, there was a span of 21 bases. The CDR3 has 17 residues. CDR1 and CDR2 (germline): ENHRY, SYGVKD. The CDR3 bases are TGTGCCATCAGTGACCCAGGAACGGCAGGGGCCATAGATACGCAGTATTTT. The encoded protein is CAISDPGTAGAIDTQYF.

The chain couples TRBV4-3 to TRBJ1-2; D may be TRBD1 (5 bases). Trimming took 0 bases from V and 3 from J, leaving 14 bases between them. The CDR3 covers 16 residues. CDR1 and CDR2 (germline): LGHNA, YSLEER. The CDR3: CASSQDTRGSDYGYTF. The CDR3 DNA is TGCGCCAGCAGCCAAGATACAAGGGGCTCGGACTATGGCTACACCTTC.

The genes are TRBV29-1 and TRBJ2-1; D tentatively reads TRBD1 or TRBD2 (5 bases each). CDR1 SQVTM and CDR2 ANQGSEA come from the germline V gene. Deletions cut 3 bases from V and 9 bases from J, with 18 bases between. The CDR3 runs to 14 residues. The CDR3 sequence: CSVDSGPGGGEQFF. Written as DNA, the CDR3 is TGCAGCGTTGATTCAGGGCCTGGGGGTGGTGAGCAGTTCTTC.

This chain uses TRBV7-9 with TRBJ2-7; D tentatively reads TRBD1 or TRBD2 (5 bases each). The V end was cut by 5 bases, the J end by 0 bases, with 11 bases between. The CDR3 loop spans 14 amino acids. Germline lookup yields CDR1 SEHNR and CDR2 FQNEAQ (reference sequence). In nucleotides, the CDR3 is TGTGCCAGCAGCCCGAGGGACCGCTCCTACGAGCAGTACTTC. Protein sequence: CASSPRDRSYEQYF.

The genes are TRBV30 and TRBJ1-1, with D possibly being TRBD1 (5 bases). This CDR3 spans 13 amino acids. The germline V and J ends were trimmed by 2 bases and 1 base, with 8 bases remaining between them. From germline, CDR1 is GTSNPN and CDR2 SVGIG (reference sequence). This CDR3 is CAWSWGSNTEAFF. The CDR3 bases are TGTGCCTGGAGTTGGGGGTCGAACACTGAAGCTTTCTTT.

The CDR3 coding sequence is TGTGCCTGGAGTGTGATGACAGGGATGAACACTGAAGCTTTCTTT. Protein: CAWSVMTGMNTEAFF. The chain carries TRBV30 and TRBJ1-1; TRBD1 aligns across 7 bases. The CDR3 sequence is 15 residues long. After removal of 0 bases from V and 0 bases from J, the junction contained 4 bases not matched to a gene. Germline V gene data show CDR1 as GTSNPN and CDR2 as SVGIG (reference sequence).

This clone has only a few counts. The V and J genes are TRBV7-9 and TRBJ2-7, with D maybe TRBD2 (6 bases). Between the trimmed V and J ends, which lost 5 bases and 4 bases, there was a span of 24 bases. CDR1 is SEHNR, CDR2 FQNEAQ, per germline (reference sequence). CDR3 length: 17 amino acids. The CDR3 DNA sequence: TGTGCCAGCAGCGATCCCCGGATAGGCAGGGACTTTTACGAGCAGTACTTC. Protein product: CASSDPRIGRDFYEQYF.

The rearrangement links TRBV25-1 to TRBJ1-2; 8 bases line up with TRBD1. The CDR3 loop spans 14 amino acids. V lost 3 bases, J lost 4 bases, and 4 bases stayed unmatched. CDR1 and CDR2 (germline): MGHDK, SYGVNS. CDR3 DNA sequence: TGTGCCAGCAGTGATTTCGACAGGGGCTATGGCTACACCTTC. Translation gives CASSDFDRGYGYTF.

The genes are TRBV27 and TRBJ1-5; D unresolved. V was shortened by 3 bases and J by 1 base, with 4 bases between the two germline ends. Looked up from germline, CDR1 is MNHEY and CDR2 is SMNVEV (reference sequence). The CDR3 totals 13 residues. Here the CDR3 reads CASSLRSNQPQHF. Here the CDR3 DNA reads TGTGCCAGCAGTTTGAGGAGCAATCAGCCCCAGCATTTT.

The V gene is TRBV7-9, the J gene TRBJ1-4; 8 bases match TRBD1. V lost 6 bases, J lost 5 bases, and 8 bases stayed unmatched. The germline V gene encodes CDR1 SEHNR and CDR2 FQNEAQ (reference sequence). The CDR3 has 15 residues. CDR3 sequence reads: CASRDQGALNEKLFF. In DNA, the CDR3 is TGTGCCAGCAGAGATCAGGGGGCCCTCAATGAAAAACTGTTTTTT.

There are a few counts of this clone. This chain connects TRBV4-3 to TRBJ1-1; D might be TRBD1 (5 bases). Germline V CDR1 and CDR2: LGHNA, YSLEER. V lost 3 bases to trimming and J lost 5 bases, with 7 bases between them. The CDR3 sequence is 12 residues long. The CDR3 DNA is TGCGCCAGCAGCCACAGGGTTACTGAAGCTTTCTTT. Amino acid sequence: CASSHRVTEAFF.

The chain joins TRBV27 to TRBJ2-3; 8 bases map to TRBD2. The germline gives CDR1 MNHEY, CDR2 SMNVEV (reference sequence). The trim removed 3 bases at V and 6 bases at J, leaving 8 bases unmatched. The CDR3 is made up of 15 amino acids. The CDR3 DNA reads TGTGCCAGCAGTTTTGTTACGGGGGGGCCTGATACGCAGTATTTT. Translated: CASSFVTGGPDTQYF.

The chain has TRBV5-6 and TRBJ2-1; D possibly corresponds to TRBD2 (7 bases). V was clipped by 1 base and J by 4 bases, with 12 bases between them. The CDR3 spans 15 residues. Germline values: CDR1 SGHDT, CDR2 YYEEEE. The CDR3 sequence: CASSLRAGAYNEQFF. The CDR3 nucleotides read TGTGCCAGCAGCTTGAGGGCGGGGGCTTACAATGAGCAGTTCTTC.